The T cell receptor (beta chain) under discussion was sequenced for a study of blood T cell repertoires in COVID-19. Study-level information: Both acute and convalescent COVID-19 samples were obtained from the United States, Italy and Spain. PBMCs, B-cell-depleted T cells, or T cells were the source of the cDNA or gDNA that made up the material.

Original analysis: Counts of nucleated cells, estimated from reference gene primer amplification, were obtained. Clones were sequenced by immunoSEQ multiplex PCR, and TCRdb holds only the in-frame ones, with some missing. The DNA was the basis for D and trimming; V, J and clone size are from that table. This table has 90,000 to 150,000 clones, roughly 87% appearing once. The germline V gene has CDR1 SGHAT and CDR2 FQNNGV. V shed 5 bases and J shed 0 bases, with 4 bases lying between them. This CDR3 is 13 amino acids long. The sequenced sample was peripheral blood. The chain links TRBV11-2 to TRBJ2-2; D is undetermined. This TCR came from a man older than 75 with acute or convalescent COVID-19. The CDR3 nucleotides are TGTGCCAGCAGCCCTACGAACACCGGGGAGCTGTTTTTT. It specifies CASSPTNTGELFF. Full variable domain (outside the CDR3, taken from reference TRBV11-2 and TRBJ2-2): EAGVAQSPRYKIIEKRQSVAFWCNPISGHATLYWYQQILGQGPKLLIQFQNNGVVDDSQLPKDRFSAERLKGVDSTLKIQPAKLEDSAVYLCASSPTNTGELFFGEGSRLTVL.